This paragraph reports one T cell receptor (beta chain). Its antigen is still unknown. The input lacks base qualities; no much larger clone sits a single base away. The CDR3 starts with the cysteine, ends with the phenylalanine, and has 15 residues. Only the CDR3 region is kept as DNA, spanning 45 bases read in frame from base 1. The germline V end is reduced by 4 bases and the J end by 1 base; junction bases left unmatched: 4. From the germline V gene (reference sequence), CDR1 is SEHNR and CDR2 is FQNEAQ. Donors were 39 systemically healthy Caucasian individuals from Russia aged roughly 6 to 90 years. Each donor gave about 9.8 milliliters of peripheral blood, drawn into EDTA-treated Vacutainer tubes. PBMCs were isolated by Ficoll-Paque density-gradient centrifugation, with at least 6.5 million obtained per sample. Total RNA, at least 6 micrograms per sample, was extracted from PBMCs with Trizol reagent. For every donor, flow cytometry on a PBMC aliquot measured the percentage of naive CD45RAhigh/CD27high T cells.

Receptor amplification or capture employed 5' RACE. TCRdb records Illumina HiSeq 2500 as the sequencer. A second PCR of about 7 to 12 cycles was performed with a sample-barcoded 5' primer and a J-beta primer mix. A template-switch 5' adaptor carrying 12 random nucleotides introduced a unique molecular identifier onto each TCR beta cDNA molecule. At least 2.5 million CDR3-containing paired-end reads were obtained from each sample. First-strand cDNA synthesis was performed from all RNA using the Mint cDNA synthesis kit, with priming by a TRBC-specific oligonucleotide. All cDNA was treated with uracil-DNA glycosylase and then went through a first 18-cycle PCR with the universal primers M1SS and BC2_uni_R. The paper's processing steps were these. Normalization of each sample was performed by random selection of 1 million high-quality reads, each carrying a distinct molecular identifier. Reads sharing molecular identifiers were discarded rather than binned into consensus sequences. CDR3 identification, clonotype clustering and error correction used MiTCR with a Q25 quality threshold and the strictest error-elimination algorithm. A nonparametric unseen species model using Euler transformation provided a lower-bound estimate of total TCR beta diversity. In-frame beta chains were kept once TCRdb had trimmed the public reads at Q25 with fastp and called clones with MiXCR. Rows are unified per CDR3 protein, each entry keeping the most common DNA and genes. TCRdb, not the authors, supplied the V and J calls. This sample holds about 900,000 distinct CDR3 sequences; approximately 67% were observed only once. The ten largest clones represent roughly 25% of the sample.

These data come from a study of blood T cells in healthy people across ages (dated by TCRdb to the mid-2010s). Turning to the overall study: In model experiments, template switching captured about one uniquely barcoded TCR beta cDNA molecule for every two T cells. The study measured age-related changes in TCR beta repertoire diversity using deep sequencing normalized with unique cDNA molecular identifiers. Donors were grouped into four age groups: young (average roughly 17 years), middle-aged (roughly 37), aged (62) and long-lived (around 80). To avoid experimental bias, donors of different ages were randomly spread across the sequencing lanes. The study analyzed two additional independent replicas of 1 million unique cDNA reads from the same blood draw for two donors, one aged 18 to 29 and one aged 80 or older. The investigation overall reported the following: There was a strong correlation between observed TCR beta diversity and the percentage of naive T cells measured by flow cytometry. Compared with the aged group, the long-lived group had more naive CD4+ T cells, fewer expanded clones and increased TCR diversity, a pattern suggesting age selection. As age increased, observed TCR beta diversity per million T cells dropped in a roughly linear way, and a significant reduction was already evident by age 40. Since profiling was done on bulk unsorted PBMCs, naive and antigen-experienced compartments could not be conclusively compared. Estimates of total diversity from one million sequenced T cells were regarded as lower bounds and underestimates. The CMV infection status of donors was not known, potentially confounding age-related changes in expanded clonotypes.

The TCR sequence derives from a man aged 25 to 40 in good health. Source material: blood. Recombination connected TRBV7-9 to TRBJ2-1, with TRBD2 identical over 7 junction bases. The DNA reads TGTGCCAGCAGCTCCCCCGGGGGGTCCTACAATGAGCAGTTCTTC. The encoded protein is CASSSPGGSYNEQFF.